This T cell receptor beta chain originates from a study of shared clonotypes between healthy human individuals. Study results and caveats: Clonotype sharing across a few donors was observed for roughly 5% of naive CD4 clonotypes. Clonotype sharing among donors was thought likely to change with sequencing depth.

Naive CD8 cells were CD45RO-negative, positively selected for CCR7, excluding terminally differentiated effector memory CD45RA+ cells. Libraries were prepared by immunoSEQ multiplex PCR; TCRdb keeps only in-frame clonotypes and omits some of them. The sample lists around 2,100,000 clones, approximately 94% occurring once. V was clipped by 5 bases and J by 5 bases, with 19 bases between them. The CDR3 is 14 residues long. Germline loops: CDR1 SQVTM, CDR2 ANQGSEA. Concerning this clone itself: As yet, its antigen is unknown.

The chain uses TRBV29-1 and TRBJ2-7, with D perhaps TRBD1 (6 bases). This sequence originates from a man in his late teens or twenties in good health. Sequenced input: naive CD8+ T cells sorted from blood. In DNA form, the CDR3 reads TGCAGCGTTATCTGGACAGACGCAGGCCACGAGCAGTACTTC. It translates to CSVIWTDAGHEQYF.